The table lists the clone carrying this T cell receptor (beta chain) with many counts. V gave up 5 bases and J gave up 1 base, with 12 bases separating them. CDR1 and CDR2 from the germline V gene are SGHTA and FQGNSA. CDR3 length equals 15 residues. This sample stems from a study of CD8+CD57+ T cells in acquired aplastic anemia. The TCR beta profiling, which covered VDJ combination and CDR3 sequence, was carried out using genomic DNA as the template. One entry per CDR3 protein results from TCRdb running MiXCR on the reads. The sample yields about 190,000 distinct CDR3 sequences, about 53% seen once. Material for sequencing was sorted CD4+, CD8+, or CD8+CD57+ T cells (not recorded which) from PBMCs. This sequence originates from a human donor in good health, serving as a control. The rearrangement links TRBV7-2 to TRBJ1-3; tentative D call: TRBD1 (5 bases). The CDR3 loop reads CASSRGQGSGNTIYF. In DNA, the CDR3 is TGTGCCAGCAGCCGAGGGCAGGGTTCTGGAAACACCATATATTTT.